Following are 20 T cell receptor beta chains from one sample sequenced in a study of shared clonotypes between healthy human individuals. The repertoire was sequenced with immunoSEQ multiplex PCR; TCRdb's copy has only in-frame clones and lacks some. The sample gives approximately 98,000 clones, roughly 70% of which show up once; roughly a quarter is in the top ten. The sequenced sample consisted of memory CD8+ T cells sorted from blood. Subset: CD45RO+ cells pooled with CCR7-negative TemRA cells. These receptors were collected from a woman aged 25-40 years in good health.

The count of this clone is one. The chain carries TRBV28 and TRBJ1-2; the D gene is possibly TRBD1 (5 bases). Trimming shortened V by 6 bases and J by 2 bases, and 13 bases separated the two germline ends. Germline V CDR1 and CDR2: MDHEN, SYDVKM. This CDR3 is built from 14 residues. This CDR3 reads CASRPLGTNYGYTF. In DNA, the CDR3 is TGTGCCAGCAGACCCCTAGGGACCAACTATGGCTACACCTTC.

The chain combines TRBV4-1 with TRBJ1-1; D is perhaps TRBD1 (6 bases). The CDR3 spans 15 residues. From germline, CDR1 is MGHRA and CDR2 YSYEKL. The V gene lost 6 bases and the J gene lost 0 bases, with 14 bases spanning the gap. The CDR3 spells CASRVNRVLNTEAFF. In nucleotides, the CDR3 is TGCGCCAGCAGGGTTAACAGGGTTCTGAACACTGAAGCTTTCTTT.

The chain links TRBV6-5 to TRBJ2-7, with 7 bases aligning to TRBD2. With V trimmed by 8 bases and J by 0 bases, 4 bases remained unmatched. The CDR3 consists of 13 residues. Looked up from germline, CDR1 is MNHEY and CDR2 is SVGAGI. As DNA, the CDR3 is TGTGCCAGCGCGGGAGAAGGCTCCTACGAGCAGTACTTC. It translates to CASAGEGSYEQYF.

This rearrangement joins TRBV16 to TRBJ1-4; 7 bases are shared with TRBD1. Germline CDR1 is KGHSY and CDR2 is FQNENV. The CDR3 is 15 amino acids. Trimming cost V 0 bases and J 8 bases; bases outside gene matches: 6. The CDR3 is CASSQSGTASEKLFF. DNA of the CDR3: TGTGCCAGCAGCCAATCCGGGACAGCTAGCGAAAAACTGTTTTTT.

The genes are TRBV28 and TRBJ1-2; D ambiguous. This CDR3 region has 14 residues. Germline values: CDR1 MDHEN, CDR2 SYDVKM. V shed 2 bases and J shed 4 bases, with 11 bases lying between them. The CDR3 protein is CASSLLLEVYGYTF. As DNA, the CDR3 is TGTGCCAGCAGTTTACTCTTAGAAGTCTATGGCTACACCTTC.

The chain has TRBV5-1 and TRBJ1-1, with D possibly matching TRBD1 (6 bases). V lost 0 bases and J lost 1, with 16 bases in between. The germline V gene encodes CDR1 SGHRS and CDR2 YFSETQ. The CDR3 is made up of 17 amino acids. The CDR3 loop reads CASSLAVGGAANTEAFF. The CDR3 DNA reads TGCGCCAGCAGCTTGGCCGTTGGGGGGGCCGCGAACACTGAAGCTTTCTTT.

This clone was counted between two and nine times. The V and J genes are TRBV13 and TRBJ2-7; D assignment may be TRBD1 or TRBD2 (7 bases each). This CDR3 comprises 15 residues. Germline assignment: CDR1 PRHDT and CDR2 FYEKMQ (reference sequence). The ends were cut back, 8 bases at V and 2 bases at J, with 19 bases in the middle. The CDR3 sequence: CASRVQGGNPYEQYF. The CDR3 bases are TGTGCCAGCCGGGTCCAGGGGGGGAATCCCTACGAGCAGTACTTC.

A few counts support this clone. Distinct nucleotide sequences in the sample also encode this CDR3. In DNA form, the CDR3 reads TGTGCCAGCAGCGTAGACCTAGCGGACAATGAGCAGTTCTTC. It specifies CASSVDLADNEQFF. The chain is built from TRBV9 and TRBJ2-1; 7 bases align to TRBD2. Trimming took 0 bases from V and 5 from J; bases not matched to a gene: 2. The CDR3 contains 14 residues. CDR1 is SGDLS, CDR2 YYNGEE, per germline.

The chain couples TRBV28 to TRBJ2-5; D may be TRBD1 (6 bases). Trimming cost V 6 bases and J 4 bases, with 24 bases left between them. This CDR3 spans 17 amino acids. Germline lookup yields CDR1 MDHEN and CDR2 SYDVKM. DNA of the CDR3: TGTGCCAGCAGACAGGGTCGCCCCAGCGGAACAAGAGAGACCCAGTACTTC. Translation: CASRQGRPSGTRETQYF.

J is TRBJ2-7 and V is TRBV28; 9 bases match TRBD2. Trimming took 7 bases from V and 1 from J; bases not matched to a gene: 8. Germline V CDR1 and CDR2: MDHEN, SYDVKM. The CDR3 contains 15 residues. The CDR3 here is CASTLTAGGSYEQYF. The CDR3 DNA reads as TGTGCCAGCACCCTCACAGCGGGAGGTTCCTACGAGCAGTACTTC.

The chain combines TRBV28 with TRBJ2-7; TRBD1 aligns across 8 bases. From germline, CDR1 is MDHEN and CDR2 SYDVKM. The CDR3 runs 14 residues. Trimming took 7 bases from V and 2 from J; bases not matched to a gene: 7. Written as DNA, the CDR3 is TGTGCCAGCAACCTCGTCAGGGGGCCCTACGAGCAGTACTTC. Translated, it gives CASNLVRGPYEQYF.

The chain uses TRBV9 and TRBJ2-1; D gene uncertain. The CDR3 is made up of 14 amino acids. Between the trimmed V and J ends, which lost 4 bases and 0 bases, there was a span of 8 bases. Germline-derived CDR1 and CDR2 are SGDLS and YYNGEE. CDR3 DNA sequence: TGTGCCAGCAGCAGCGCGAGCTCCTACAATGAGCAGTTCTTC. Residues: CASSSASSYNEQFF.

The chain joins TRBV16 to TRBJ1-2; 7 nucleotides match TRBD1. Trimming took 6 bases from V and 3 from J; bases not matched to a gene: 19. The CDR3 runs to 18 residues. Germline assignment: CDR1 KGHSY and CDR2 FQNENV. This CDR3 reads CASRPIGGAGSLDYGYTF. The CDR3 DNA is TGTGCCAGCAGACCTATAGGGGGCGCCGGATCATTAGACTATGGCTACACCTTC.

This rearrangement joins TRBV20-1 to TRBJ2-5, with D possibly TRBD2 on 6 matching bases. The germline gives CDR1 DFQATT, CDR2 SNEGSKA (reference sequence). Trimming stripped 7 bases from V and 4 bases from J, with 7 bases between. The length of the CDR3 is 10 residues. CDR3 amino acids: CSGRGETQYF. The CDR3 coding sequence is TGCAGTGGGAGGGGAGAGACCCAGTACTTC.

In its sample, this clone was seen once. The V call is TRBV7-2, the J call TRBJ1-1; D is unclear. There are 12 residues in the CDR3. Germline V CDR1 and CDR2: SGHTA, FQGNSA. Trimming pared 4 bases from V and 8 bases from J, leaving 11 bases between. The CDR3 DNA reads TGTGCCAGCAGCTCGTCCTCCGGGGAAGCTTTCTTT. This gives the protein CASSSSSGEAFF.

This sequence joins TRBV28 and TRBJ2-3; TRBD2 matches at 7 bases. Germline V CDR1 and CDR2: MDHEN, SYDVKM. V lost 8 bases to trimming and J lost 0 bases; unmatched junction nucleotides: 11. The CDR3 totals 16 residues. In nucleotides, the CDR3 is TGTGCCAGCTCCACGGTGGGGGGGACTAGCACAGATACGCAGTATTTT. Its translation: CASSTVGGTSTDTQYF.

The chain combines TRBV19 with TRBJ2-7; 11 nucleotides agree with TRBD2. CDR3 length: 20 residues. J was trimmed by 0 bases and V by 1 base; bases with no gene match: 14. Germline loops: CDR1 LNHDA, CDR2 SQIVND (reference sequence). CDR3 sequence: CASSIVRPGLAASSSYEQYF. Written as DNA, the CDR3 is TGTGCCAGTAGTATAGTTAGACCGGGACTAGCGGCCTCCAGCTCCTACGAGCAGTACTTC.

At least ten counts were recorded for this clone. This chain connects TRBV6-1 to TRBJ2-3, with 11 bases fitting TRBD2. There are 16 residues in the CDR3. V lost 2 bases to trimming and J lost 2 bases; unmatched junction nucleotides: 3. Germline CDR1 and CDR2: MNHNS and SASEGT. Written as DNA, the CDR3 is TGTGCCAGCAGTGAAATGACTAGCGGGGCCACAGATACGCAGTATTTT. Translated, it gives CASSEMTSGATDTQYF.

The chain combines TRBV14 with TRBJ2-5; D is uncertain. The J call is uncertain, as TRBJ2-7 better fits the DNA end. Per germline, CDR1 SGHDN and CDR2 FVKESK. The CDR3 consists of 13 residues. The CDR3 here is CASSQDWFGEQYF. The CDR3, as DNA: TGTGCCAGCAGCCAAGATTGGTTCGGCGAGCAGTACTTC.

The chain joins TRBV19 to TRBJ2-7; D perhaps matches TRBD2 (6 bases). The germline V and J ends were trimmed by 8 bases and 5 bases, with 22 bases remaining between them. Per the germline V gene, CDR1 is LNHDA and CDR2 is SQIVND (reference sequence). The CDR3 extends over 15 amino acids. The chain's CDR3 is CASRTALEGTDEQYF. The CDR3 nucleotides read TGTGCCAGTCGAACAGCGTTGGAGGGGACGGACGAGCAGTACTTC.